The clone carrying this TCR beta chain was counted only a few times. The CDR3 is made up of 15 amino acids. The germline CDR1 and CDR2 sequences are DFQATT and SNEGSKA (reference sequence). V lost 3 bases to trimming and J lost 0 bases, with 9 bases between them. Preparing the TCRbeta library involved the use of unique molecular identifiers. MiXCR, run by TCRdb on the PCR reads, gives a single entry per CDR3 protein. In the table there are approximately 980,000 distinct CDR3 sequences, about 29% of which are singletons. The data originate from a study of T-cell reconstitution after alpha-beta-depleted transplantation in children.

This TCR was recovered from a boy less than two years old who had a stem cell transplant for SCID, so the T cells may come from the graft donor. The genes are TRBV20-1 and TRBJ1-6, with D perhaps TRBD1 (5 bases). This material consisted of PBMCs, mostly from graft donor cells, taken 360 days after TCRalphabeta/CD19-depleted stem cell transplant. CDR3 sequence (DNA): TGCAGTGCTAGTGGGGGGAGCTCCTATAATTCACCCCTCCACTTT. Residues: CSASGGSSYNSPLHF.